This T cell receptor beta chain is drawn from a study of blood T cell repertoires in COVID-19. Study context: Sites across the United States, Italy and Spain contributed samples from acute and convalescent COVID-19.

In the original analysis: For nucleated cells, counts were estimated from reference gene primer amplification. The data were produced by immunoSEQ multiplex PCR, yet TCRdb's version contains in-frame clones alone and is incomplete. D and trimming come from the DNA, and the V and J calls and clone size come from that table. The table lists roughly 200,000 clones, 80% to 90% of them singletons, with 3.8% in the top ten. Participant age was roughly 18 to 100 years, and participants resided in about two dozen US areas. Input material: PBMCs or T cells enriched from blood (not recorded which). The receptor was derived from a woman between 40 and 50 years old with acute COVID-19.

The CDR3 DNA sequence: TGTGCCAGCAGTCCCCTCGGTCAGCCCCAGCATTTT. It is translated as CASSPLGQPQHF. The V call is TRBV27, the J call TRBJ1-5; D ambiguous. The germline CDR1 and CDR2 sequences are MNHEY and SMNVEV (reference sequence). The CDR3 totals 12 residues. V was cut by 5 bases and J by 6 bases, with 8 bases left in between.